Reported below is one T cell receptor (beta chain). Its antigen is unknown. No much larger clone is present one base from it, and per-base qualities are unavailable. TCRbeta CDR3 regions were amplified from genomic DNA using the immunoSEQ Assay, a bias-controlled multiplex PCR. The study's processing was this. Nucleated cell counts per sample were estimated from amplification of reference gene primers within the assay. Sequence reads were collapsed and filtered to measure the absolute abundance of every unique TCRbeta CDR3 rearrangement. For each sample, productive Simpson clonality was calculated as the square root of Simpson's diversity index over productive rearrangements. TCRdb took over this immuneACCESS table, retaining in-frame rearrangements with V and J assigned. Such tables are incomplete; in checked studies, under half of the missing clones stem from an unresolved V gene, and the remainder is unexplained. V, J and clone size were drawn from that table, and D and trimming were deduced from the DNA. This sample has more than 55,000 clones in its table, and about 86% of those were observed once. The ten largest clonotypes hold roughly 4.4% of the sample.

CDR3 length: 16 amino acids, cysteine to phenylalanine. Just the 48-base CDR3 DNA is kept, in frame starting at base 1. Looking up the germline V gene yields CDR1 SGHRS and CDR2 YFSETQ. V sheds 3 bases and J sheds 2 bases, leaving 16 bases between their ends. This sample was included in a study of blood T cell repertoires in COVID-19 (dated by TCRdb to between 2020 and 2021). Study-level background: Samples from collaborators originated in the United States, Italy and Spain and spanned both the acute and convalescent phases of COVID-19. The material from the prospective study consisted of cDNA or gDNA derived from T cells, B-cell-depleted T cells, or PBMCs. Deeply sampled blood TCRbeta repertoires from subjects exposed to, actively infected with, or recovered from COVID-19 were included in the dataset. The repertoires were released in a freely available public database meant as a resource for research on the immune response to SARS-CoV-2. Samples came from the ongoing ImmuneRACE study (first 160 participants) plus 1,254 subjects from 6 global collaborators. The sample metadata nearly always contained a de-identified subject ID, COVID-19 status, age in years and sex. Where available, HLA class I and class II types were obtained from metadata supplied by the sample provider rather than from assay-based typing.

Each collaborating institution followed its own protocols to collect whole blood in K2EDTA tubes. For TCRbeta analysis, collaborator samples were shipped as frozen whole blood, as isolated PBMCs, or as DNA extracted from either sample type. The paper's findings and limits, for the study overall: How much clinical and demographic metadata was included differed by source and by participant, and the metadata was provided uncurated.

The rearrangement joined TRBV5-1 to TRBJ2-3; no D gene call is confident. Sequenced material: peripheral blood. The receptor was isolated from a middle-aged man with active COVID-19. Read as DNA, the sequence is TGCGCCAGCAGCTCGCCGGGTTCAGTTATCACAGATACGCAGTATTTT. The encoded protein is CASSSPGSVITDTQYF.